This T cell receptor (beta chain) was captured by sequencing in a study of human T cells and chemical hapten exposure. Study summary: Patients, mostly women, had alopecia areata, alopecia totalis or alopecia universalis. Regarding the study as a whole: Controls had significantly fewer large CDR3 similarity clusters than were formed by expanded TCRs.

As the library was built, unique molecular identifiers were attached to individual cDNA molecules. TCRdb recomputed calls from the RACE reads with MiXCR, one row per CDR3 protein. The profile shows about 100,000 distinct CDR3 sequences, over 10% of them singletons. As for time point: patch test 2, 6 weeks after DPC sensitization. As for treatment: therapeutic diphenylcyclopropenone sensitization with weekly scalp DPC. Prior to each patch test being applied, blood was drawn. This CDR3 spans 12 amino acids. In germline, CDR1 is DFQATT, CDR2 SNEGSKA (reference sequence). V lost 1 base and J 2 bases, leaving 6 bases between the germline ends. This clonotype was seen at least ten times. What it binds is not known.

The source was whole blood, collected in connection with sensitization to the hapten diphenylcyclopropenone (DPC). The clonotype was recovered from a woman between 40 and 55 years old with alopecia areata. Some clones in this sample may be carry-over from other donors' samples. V usage is TRBV20-1 and J usage is TRBJ2-7; the D gene is possibly TRBD1 (5 bases). For the CDR3, the DNA is TGCAGTGCTAGAGGACAGACCTACGAGCAGTACTTC. Its translation is CSARGQTYEQYF.